A single sample gave rise to the 18 T cell receptor beta chains below, sequenced in a study of regulatory T cells in long-lasting Graves disease. The sample's time point: newly diagnosed GD, antithyroid drugs for less than 3 months. Extracted PBMC RNA gave rise to the TCR library. Library construction for TCR beta used iRepertoire HTBI primers and Arm-PCR of CDR3 regions. TCRdb passed the multiplex PCR reads through MiXCR, listing each CDR3 protein once. The data contain 300,000 to 450,000 distinct CDR3 sequences, 15% of them singletons. This sample comprised peripheral blood mononuclear cells (PBMCs), obtained at new diagnosis, from a patient treated with antithyroid drugs. Receptors were obtained from a female donor with Graves disease.

This clonotype was observed at least ten times. This chain uses TRBV2 with TRBJ1-5; D perhaps matches TRBD1 (5 bases). Trimming removed 6 bases from V and 5 bases from J, with 14 bases in between. The length of the CDR3 is 14 residues. CDR1 and CDR2 from the germline V gene are SNHLY and FYNNEI. The CDR3: CASSTTGEYQPQHF. CDR3 DNA sequence: TGTGCCAGCAGCACCACAGGCGAGTATCAGCCCCAGCATTTT.

This clonotype has just one count. A read error may account for a junction end that differs from germline. The chain couples TRBV29-1 to TRBJ1-3; the D gene is possibly TRBD1 (6 bases). Germline loops: CDR1 SQVTM, CDR2 ANQGSEA. The CDR3 has 13 amino acids. The CDR3 loop is CSVAAGVGNTVYF. DNA for the CDR3: TGCAGCGTTGCGGCAGGGGTCGGAAACACCGTATATTTT.

This clonotype was counted ten times or more. Compared with germline, one end of the junction differs, possibly owing to a read error. V is TRBV20-1 and J is TRBJ1-6; a possible D gene is TRBD1 (5 bases). The CDR3 length is 13 residues. Germline loops: CDR1 DFQATT, CDR2 SNEGSKA (reference sequence). CDR3 residues: CSARETVNSPLHF. CDR3 bases: TGCAGTGCCAGAGAGACAGTAAATTCACCCCTCCACTTT.

Worth noting for this clonotype: A much larger clone lies one base from this, so it may be a read error. The chain is built from TRBV29-1 and TRBJ1-5; 8 bases are a match to TRBD1. CDR1 and CDR2 from the germline V gene are SQVTM and ANQGSEA. There are 13 residues in the CDR3. CDR3 loop: CSVGGQAGQPQNF. CDR3 bases: TGCAGCGTTGGGGGACAGGCCGGACAGCCCCAGAATTTT.

V is TRBV20-1 and J is TRBJ2-7, with D possibly matching TRBD1 (5 bases). Germline V gives CDR1 DFQATT, CDR2 SNEGSKA (reference sequence). Trimming stripped 1 base from V and 3 bases from J, with 13 bases between. This CDR3 contains 14 residues. The CDR3 DNA reads as TGCAGTGCTAGAGCAGCAGGGAATAACTACGAGCAGTACTTC. This encodes CSARAAGNNYEQYF.

This clonotype was counted many times. Here the CDR3 reads CASSLWGDTNEKLFF. CDR3 DNA sequence: TGCGCCAGCAGCTTGTGGGGTGACACTAATGAAAAACTGTTTTTT. This chain connects TRBV5-1 to TRBJ1-4; D unclear. The CDR3 runs to 15 residues. Looked up from germline, CDR1 is SGHRS and CDR2 is YFSETQ. With 1 base removed from V and 2 bases from J, the gap between germline ends came to 9 bases.

This clonotype was detected ten times or more. The J gene is TRBJ1-4, the V gene TRBV28; the D is unclear. The CDR3 totals 17 residues. CDR1 and CDR2 from the germline V gene are MDHEN and SYDVKM. V dropped 3 bases and J dropped 2 bases, with 16 bases sitting between them. The CDR3 nucleotides are TGTGCCAGCAGTTTTTCCCTCCTTGTAGCGACTAATGAAAAACTGTTTTTT. Translating gives CASSFSLLVATNEKLFF.

In this sample, this clonotype turned up many times. This sequence joins TRBV7-9 and TRBJ2-7, with TRBD2 matching 8 bases. Germline values: CDR1 SEHNR, CDR2 FQNEAQ (reference sequence). V was clipped by 10 bases and J by 3 bases; unmatched bases: 11. CDR3 length: 14 amino acids. In DNA form, the CDR3 reads TGTGCCATAGCGGGGACCAAACGGCACTACGAGCAGTACTTC. Its protein product is CAIAGTKRHYEQYF.

Ten or more counts support this clonotype. This rearrangement joins TRBV29-1 to TRBJ1-5, with D hard to call. The CDR3 consists of 13 residues. Germline V gene lookup returns CDR1 SQVTM and CDR2 ANQGSEA. Trimming cost V 6 bases and J 1 base, with 10 bases left between them. CDR3 bases: TGCAGCGTCTTGGAGGACAGCAATCAGCCCCAGCATTTT. Its translation: CSVLEDSNQPQHF.

At least ten counts were recorded for this clonotype. The V gene is TRBV2, the J gene TRBJ1-3; D gene uncertain. V lost 4 bases, J lost 4 bases, and 5 bases lay in between. The CDR3 spans 12 residues. The germline V gene has CDR1 SNHLY and CDR2 FYNNEI. The CDR3 loop is CASSGRGNTIYF. The CDR3 region has the DNA TGTGCCAGCAGTGGGAGGGGAAACACCATATATTTT.

This clonotype was seen a handful of times. One base away lies a much larger clone, so this may be a sequencing read error. The rearrangement links TRBV11-2 to TRBJ2-2, with D hard to call. This CDR3 is built from 15 residues. CDR1 and CDR2 from the germline V gene are SGHAT and FQNNGV. DNA of the CDR3: TGTACCAGCAGGCCTGGCCCCTCGAACACCGGGGAGCTGTTTTTT. Translating gives CTSRPGPSNTGELFF.

This clonotype appeared many times. This rearrangement joins TRBV6-1 to TRBJ2-7, with 9 bases that match TRBD2. The CDR3 runs to 14 residues. CDR1 and CDR2 (germline): MNHNS, SASEGT. Trimming cost V 6 bases and J 5 bases; bases outside gene matches: 8. DNA of the CDR3: TGTGCCAGCAGGGCTAGCGGGAAATCAAACGAGCAGTACTTC. Its translation is CASRASGKSNEQYF.

The rearrangement joins TRBV20-1 to TRBJ2-1, with 10 bases lining up with TRBD2. CDR1 DFQATT and CDR2 SNEGSKA come from the germline V gene (reference sequence). J lost 7 bases, V lost 3 bases, and 9 bases had no gene match. The length of the CDR3 is 15 residues. CDR3 in amino acids: CSARVRTSGMNEQFF. In nucleotides, the CDR3 is TGCAGTGCTAGGGTCCGGACTAGCGGTATGAATGAGCAGTTCTTC.

Many counts were recorded for this clonotype. The chain couples TRBV30 to TRBJ1-2, with 10 bases that match TRBD1. Germline trimming cut 1 base from V and 6 bases from J; bases unmatched to any gene: 2. Germline assignment: CDR1 GTSNPN and CDR2 SVGIG (reference sequence). CDR3 size: 13 residues. CDR3 bases: TGTGCCTGGAGTGCCGGGACAGGGGATGGCTACACCTTC. It encodes CAWSAGTGDGYTF.

The rearrangement uses TRBV30 and TRBJ1-2; 8 bases are a match to TRBD1. The CDR3 runs 14 residues. Per the germline V gene, CDR1 is GTSNPN and CDR2 is SVGIG (reference sequence). J was trimmed by 0 bases and V by 1 base; bases with no gene match: 1. CDR3 loop: CAWSGDRTNYGYTF. CDR3 DNA sequence: TGTGCCTGGAGTGGGGACAGGACTAACTATGGCTACACCTTC. Variable domain in full (rest from reference TRBV30 and TRBJ1-2): SQTIHQWPATLVQPVGSPLSLECTVEGTSNPNLYWYRQAAGRGLQLLFYSVGIGQISSEVPQNLSASRPQDRQFILSSKKLLLSDSGFYLCAWSGDRTNYGYTFGSGTRLTVV.

This clonotype was counted at least ten times. CDR3 sequence (DNA): TGTGCCAGCAGCCCCCTGAAGGGGCCTCTGATCAATGAGCAGTTCTTC. Translated: CASSPLKGPLINEQFF. The chain uses TRBV27 and TRBJ2-1, with a tentative D call TRBD1 (5 bases). The CDR3 runs to 16 residues. CDR1 and CDR2 from the germline V gene are MNHEY and SMNVEV (reference sequence). V was shortened by 6 bases and J by 6 bases, with 21 bases between the two germline ends.

This clonotype was counted many times. The chain links TRBV12-3 or TRBV12-4 to TRBJ1-5; a weak D match, TRBD1 (6 bases). The CDR3 has 16 amino acids. The germline V and J ends were trimmed by 3 bases and 6 bases, with 18 bases remaining between them. The CDR3 region is CASSLGRGGWGQPQHF. The CDR3 DNA reads as TGTGCCAGCAGTTTGGGCCGTGGGGGCTGGGGTCAGCCCCAGCATTTT.

The V gene is TRBV7-2, the J gene TRBJ1-1; 11 bases align to TRBD1. The V gene's germline CDR1 is SGHTA and CDR2 FQGNSA. The CDR3 contains 16 residues. V dropped 5 bases and J dropped 3; count of bases not matched to a gene: 8. As DNA, the CDR3 is TGTGCCAGCAGCCCGGACAGGGGGCGACGGGACACTGAAGCTTTCTTT. This sequence encodes CASSPDRGRRDTEAFF.